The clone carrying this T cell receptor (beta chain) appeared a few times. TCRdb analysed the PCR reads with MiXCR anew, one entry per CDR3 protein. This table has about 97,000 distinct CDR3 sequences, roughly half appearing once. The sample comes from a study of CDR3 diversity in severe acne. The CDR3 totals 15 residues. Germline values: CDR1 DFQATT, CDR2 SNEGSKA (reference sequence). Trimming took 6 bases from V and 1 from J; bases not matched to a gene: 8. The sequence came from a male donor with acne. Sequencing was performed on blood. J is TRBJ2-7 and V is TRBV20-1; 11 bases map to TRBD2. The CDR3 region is CSATGLAGLSYEQYF. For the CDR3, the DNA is TGCAGTGCCACCGGACTAGCGGGCCTATCCTACGAGCAGTACTTC.